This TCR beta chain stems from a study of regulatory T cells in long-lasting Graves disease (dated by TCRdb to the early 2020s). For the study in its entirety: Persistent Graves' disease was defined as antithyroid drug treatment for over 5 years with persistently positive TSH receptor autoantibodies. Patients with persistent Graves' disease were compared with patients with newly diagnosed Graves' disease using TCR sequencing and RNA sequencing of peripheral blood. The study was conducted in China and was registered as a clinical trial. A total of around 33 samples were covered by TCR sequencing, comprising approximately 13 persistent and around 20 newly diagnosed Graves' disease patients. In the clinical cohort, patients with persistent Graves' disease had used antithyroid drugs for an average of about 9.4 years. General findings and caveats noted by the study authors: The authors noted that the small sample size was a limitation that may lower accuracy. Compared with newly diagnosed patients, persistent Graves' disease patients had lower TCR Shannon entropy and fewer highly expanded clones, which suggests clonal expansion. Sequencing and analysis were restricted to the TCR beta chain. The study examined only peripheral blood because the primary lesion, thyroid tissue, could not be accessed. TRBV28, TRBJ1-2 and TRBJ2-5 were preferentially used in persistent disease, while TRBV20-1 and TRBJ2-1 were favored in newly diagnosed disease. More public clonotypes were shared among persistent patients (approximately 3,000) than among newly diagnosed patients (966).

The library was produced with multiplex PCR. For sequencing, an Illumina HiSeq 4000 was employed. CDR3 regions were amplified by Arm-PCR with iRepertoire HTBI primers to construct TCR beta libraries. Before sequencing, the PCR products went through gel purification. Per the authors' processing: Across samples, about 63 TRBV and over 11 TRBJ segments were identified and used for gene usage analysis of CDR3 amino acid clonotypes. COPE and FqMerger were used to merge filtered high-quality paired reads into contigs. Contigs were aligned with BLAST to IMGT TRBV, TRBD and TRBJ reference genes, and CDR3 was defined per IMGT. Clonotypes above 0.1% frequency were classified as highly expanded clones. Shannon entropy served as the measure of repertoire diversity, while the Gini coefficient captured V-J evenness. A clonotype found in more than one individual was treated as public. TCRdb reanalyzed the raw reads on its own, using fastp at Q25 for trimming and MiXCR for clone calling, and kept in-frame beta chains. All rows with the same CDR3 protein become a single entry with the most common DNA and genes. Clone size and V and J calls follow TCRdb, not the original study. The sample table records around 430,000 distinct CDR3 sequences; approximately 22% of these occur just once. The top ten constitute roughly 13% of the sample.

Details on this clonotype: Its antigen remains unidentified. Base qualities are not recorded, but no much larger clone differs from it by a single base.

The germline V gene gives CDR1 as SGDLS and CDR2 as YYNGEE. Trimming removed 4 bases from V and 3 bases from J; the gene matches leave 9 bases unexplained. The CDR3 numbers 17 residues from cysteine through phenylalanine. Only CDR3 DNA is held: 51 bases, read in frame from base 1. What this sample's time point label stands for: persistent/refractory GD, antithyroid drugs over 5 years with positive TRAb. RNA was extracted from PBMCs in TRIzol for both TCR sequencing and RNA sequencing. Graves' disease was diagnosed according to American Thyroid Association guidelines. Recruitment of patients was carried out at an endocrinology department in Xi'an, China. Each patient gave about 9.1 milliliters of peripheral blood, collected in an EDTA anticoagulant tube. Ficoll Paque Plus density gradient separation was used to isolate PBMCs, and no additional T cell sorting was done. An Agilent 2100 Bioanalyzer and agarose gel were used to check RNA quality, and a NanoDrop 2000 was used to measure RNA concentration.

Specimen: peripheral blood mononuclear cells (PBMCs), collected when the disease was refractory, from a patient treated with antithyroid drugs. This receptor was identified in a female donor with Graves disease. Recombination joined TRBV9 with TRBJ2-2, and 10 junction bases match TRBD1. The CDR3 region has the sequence CASSTKTGGRYTGELFF. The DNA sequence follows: TGTGCCAGCAGCACTAAGACAGGGGGCAGATACACCGGGGAGCTGTTTTTT.